The 27 T cell receptor beta chains below were found in one sample sequenced in a study of CD8 T cells in ankylosing spondylitis. TCRdb reprocessed the 5' RACE reads via MiXCR and lists one record per CDR3 protein. The sample carries about 240,000 distinct CDR3 sequences, 20% to 30% recorded once. The sequencing sample was made of blood, either unsorted or a sorted T cell fraction (not recorded which). The source of these receptors is a male donor with ankylosing spondylitis or in good health (not recorded which).

The chain couples TRBV6-5 to TRBJ1-2, with 9 positions matching TRBD1. CDR1 is MNHEY, CDR2 SVGAGI, per germline. This CDR3 spans 14 amino acids. V shed 2 bases and J 6 bases; nucleotides not matched to a gene: 4. The DNA of the CDR3 is TGTGCCAGCAGTTACCGGGACAGGGAGGATGGCTACACCTTC. Protein: CASSYRDREDGYTF.

This clonotype was seen a few times. The genes are TRBV12-3 or TRBV12-4 and TRBJ2-2; D gene ambiguous. Trimming removed 7 bases from V and 3 bases from J, with 6 bases in between. The CDR3 is 12 amino acids. The CDR3 nucleotides read TGTGCCAGCAAAAGGGACACCGGGGAGCTGTTTTTT. It encodes CASKRDTGELFF.

On this clonotype: A read error may be the cause here, since a much bigger clone is one base away. This chain joins TRBV20-1 and TRBJ2-1; D unclear. CDR3 length equals 14 residues. CDR1 is DFQATT and CDR2 is SNEGSKA in the germline V gene (reference sequence). CDR3 bases: TGCAGTGCTCTCCTCTCTTCCTCCTACAATGAGCAGTTATTC. Translated: CSALLSSSYNEQLF.

The chain joins TRBV7-3 to TRBJ2-1, with a weak D call TRBD1 (6 bases). V dropped 5 bases and J dropped 4 bases, with 12 bases sitting between them. The CDR3 extends over 14 amino acids. The germline V gene has CDR1 SGHTA and CDR2 FQGTGA. The DNA for the CDR3 is TGTGCCAGCAGCAATTGGACAGAATACAATGAGCAGTTCTTC. This codes for CASSNWTEYNEQFF.

This clonotype came up many times. J is TRBJ2-6 and V is TRBV29-1, with TRBD1 as a possible D gene (7 bases). Trimming cost V 4 bases and J 0 bases, with 13 bases left between them. CDR1 SQVTM and CDR2 ANQGSEA come from the germline V gene. This CDR3 spans 16 amino acids. DNA of the CDR3: TGCAGCGTTGTTGATCAGGGGGGCTCTGGGGCCAACGTCCTGACTTTC. Translated: CSVVDQGGSGANVLTF.

This clonotype showed up just a few times. V and J are TRBV6-1 and TRBJ2-7; 10 bases map to TRBD1. V trimming: 5 bases; J trimming: 2 bases; junction bases outside the gene matches: 12. In germline, CDR1 is MNHNS, CDR2 SASEGT. The CDR3 length is 17 residues. CDR3 coding DNA: TGTGCCAGCAGTCCCAGGACAGGGGGTGTTACCCCCTACGAGCAGTACTTC. Translating gives CASSPRTGGVTPYEQYF.

J is TRBJ2-3 and V is TRBV20-1; the D is unclear. The CDR3 contains 17 residues. V dropped 4 bases and J dropped 4 bases, with 24 bases sitting between them. Germline CDR1 and CDR2: DFQATT and SNEGSKA (reference sequence). The chain's CDR3 is CSATRLGSGLIADTQYF. Written as DNA, the CDR3 is TGCAGTGCTACCCGGTTAGGGTCCGGGTTGATCGCAGATACGCAGTATTTT.

This rearrangement joins TRBV6-5 to TRBJ1-1; the D gene is possibly TRBD1 (5 bases). CDR1 is MNHEY, CDR2 SVGAGI, per germline. Between the trimmed V and J ends, which lost 2 bases and 1 base, there was a span of 11 bases. The CDR3 sequence is 15 residues long. CDR3 sequence: CASSYGDPKNTEAFF. DNA for the CDR3: TGTGCCAGCAGTTACGGGGACCCAAAGAACACTGAAGCTTTCTTT.

This chain links TRBV7-9 with TRBJ1-6; TRBD1 matches at 7 bases. CDR1 SEHNR and CDR2 FQNEAQ come from the germline V gene (reference sequence). The CDR3 totals 14 residues. Unmatched junction bases numbered 6, after V lost 4 bases and J lost 9 bases. The CDR3 DNA reads TGTGCCAGCAGCTCCGGGACAGCAGGTTCACCCCTCCACTTT. This gives the protein CASSSGTAGSPLHF.

Only a few counts were recorded for this clonotype. V is TRBV20-1 and J is TRBJ2-1, with 14 positions matching TRBD2. CDR1 is DFQATT, CDR2 SNEGSKA, per germline (reference sequence). V lost 3 bases to trimming and J lost 7 bases; unmatched junction nucleotides: 5. The CDR3 spans 15 residues. CDR3 in amino acids: CSARTSGGAGNEQFF. DNA for the CDR3: TGCAGTGCTAGGACTAGCGGGGGGGCCGGTAATGAGCAGTTCTTC.

In this sample, this clonotype turned up a few times. The chain couples TRBV20-1 to TRBJ2-7; D unclear. From germline, CDR1 is DFQATT and CDR2 SNEGSKA (reference sequence). The CDR3 spans 13 residues. Trimming removed 5 bases from V and 3 bases from J, with 14 bases in between. Here the CDR3 reads CSAENSEHYEQYF. In nucleotides, the CDR3 is TGCAGTGCTGAAAACTCAGAACACTACGAGCAGTACTTC.

V usage is TRBV7-6 and J usage is TRBJ2-7; D unresolved. The CDR3 covers 14 residues. Germline V gives CDR1 SGHVS, CDR2 FNYEAQ. Trimming removed 5 bases at V and 5 bases at J, with 16 bases between. CDR3 region: CASSNLGTPHEQYF. CDR3 nucleotides: TGTGCCAGCAGCAACCTGGGCACGCCCCACGAGCAGTACTTC.

V and J are TRBV20-1 and TRBJ2-5; D gene unclear. The CDR3 sequence is 13 residues long. Germline-derived CDR1 and CDR2 are DFQATT and SNEGSKA (reference sequence). With 8 bases removed from V and 1 base from J, the gap between germline ends came to 14 bases. The CDR3, as DNA: TGCAGTCCCCGACTCAACCTCCAAGAGACCCAGTACTTC. This gives the protein CSPRLNLQETQYF.

The chain uses TRBV20-1 and TRBJ2-1; D may be TRBD1 (6 bases). Germline CDR1 is DFQATT and CDR2 is SNEGSKA (reference sequence). Trimming took 1 base from V and 5 from J, leaving 12 bases between them. This CDR3 is built from 14 residues. In nucleotides, the CDR3 is TGCAGTGCTAGAGGAGGGGGTCCCCACAATGAGCAGTTCTTC. Protein product: CSARGGGPHNEQFF.

The chain combines TRBV6-1 with TRBJ2-7; possibly TRBD1 for D (5 bases). The CDR3 spans 14 residues. Trimming pared 5 bases from V and 0 bases from J, leaving 11 bases between. The germline gives CDR1 MNHNS, CDR2 SASEGT. The CDR3 DNA sequence: TGTGCCAGCAGTCCCGACAGATTCTCCTACGAGCAGTACTTC. Protein: CASSPDRFSYEQYF.

The chain is built from TRBV6-5 and TRBJ2-7; D perhaps matches TRBD1 (6 bases). The germline V and J ends were trimmed by 7 bases and 6 bases, with 10 bases remaining between them. CDR3 length: 11 amino acids. Per the germline V gene, CDR1 is MNHEY and CDR2 is SVGAGI. CDR3 residues: CASTRGSEQYF. CDR3 nucleotides: TGTGCCAGCACCAGGGGTAGCGAGCAGTACTTC.

This clonotype was seen at least ten times. The chain joins TRBV24-1 to TRBJ2-1, with TRBD2 matching over 8 bases. The germline V gene has CDR1 KGHDR and CDR2 SFDVKD. This CDR3 has 16 amino acids. The V and J ends lost 2 bases and 3 bases, in that order; junction bases with no gene match: 5. The chain's CDR3 is CATSDYGGLGYNEQFF. DNA of the CDR3: TGTGCCACCAGTGATTACGGGGGACTAGGCTACAATGAGCAGTTCTTC.

This clonotype showed up many times. The V and J genes are TRBV12-3 or TRBV12-4 and TRBJ2-7; D is uncertain. The V end lost 3 bases, the J end lost 4 bases, and 7 bases lay between the germline ends. The CDR3 spans 12 residues. DNA for the CDR3: TGTGCCAGCAGTTTCTTAGGGTACGAGCAGTACTTC. Translated: CASSFLGYEQYF.

This clonotype was recorded many times. The chain couples TRBV12-3 or TRBV12-4 to TRBJ2-3; D is ambiguous. The V end lost 4 bases, the J end lost 6 bases, and 11 bases lay between the germline ends. This CDR3 comprises 13 residues. The CDR3 bases are TGTGCCAGCAGTTCCCCGGGTCGGGATACGCAGTATTTT. Protein sequence: CASSSPGRDTQYF.

The rearrangement joins TRBV5-1 to TRBJ2-3; D uncertain. This CDR3 is 16 amino acids long. V lost 0 bases and J 2 bases, leaving 13 bases between the germline ends. Looked up from germline, CDR1 is SGHRS and CDR2 is YFSETQ. CDR3 DNA: TGCGCCAGCAGCTTGGGGCTACTTAAGACCACAGATACGCAGTATTTT. The encoded protein is CASSLGLLKTTDTQYF.

Only a few counts were recorded for this clonotype. The chain links TRBV6-1 to TRBJ2-1; 8 nucleotides line up with TRBD2. The CDR3 sequence is 18 residues long. Germline V gives CDR1 MNHNS, CDR2 SASEGT. The V segment lost 7 bases and the J segment 1 base; nucleotides outside the gene matches: 15. The CDR3 sequence is CASKKGGSGVGSYNEQFF. As DNA, the CDR3 is TGTGCCAGCAAAAAAGGTGGTAGCGGGGTTGGTTCCTACAATGAGCAGTTCTTC.

This clonotype was observed many times. CDR3 nucleotide sequence: TGTGCCAGCAGTTTAGTGGACAGGGCCTACGAGCAGTACTTC. It codes for CASSLVDRAYEQYF. V and J are TRBV12-3 or TRBV12-4 and TRBJ2-7; 8 bases are shared with TRBD1. With V trimmed by 1 base and J by 2 bases, 1 base remained unmatched. The CDR3 sequence is 14 residues long.

V gene TRBV20-1 combines with J gene TRBJ2-3; D is possibly TRBD2 (5 bases). The CDR3 length is 16 residues. The V end lost 6 bases, the J end lost 1 base, and 20 bases lay between the germline ends. Germline V CDR1 and CDR2: DFQATT, SNEGSKA (reference sequence). CDR3 sequence reads: CSAVPLVFWGTDTQYF. In nucleotides, the CDR3 is TGCAGTGCCGTCCCACTAGTTTTTTGGGGCACAGATACGCAGTATTTT.

This clonotype was picked up a small number of times. V usage is TRBV20-1 and J usage is TRBJ1-5; D unresolved. With 0 bases removed from V and 9 bases from J, the gap between germline ends came to 12 bases. The CDR3 has 13 residues. Germline V CDR1 and CDR2: DFQATT, SNEGSKA (reference sequence). The CDR3 DNA is TGCAGTGCTAGAGACCCCCTCTTCTCGCCCCAGCATTTT. This gives the protein CSARDPLFSPQHF.

This clonotype was seen ten or more times. The V and J genes are TRBV12-3 or TRBV12-4 and TRBJ2-5, with D perhaps TRBD1 or TRBD2 (6 bases each). Trimming cost V 5 bases and J 4 bases, with 8 bases left between them. This CDR3 comprises 12 residues. CDR3 nucleotides: TGTGCCAGCAGTAAGGGGGGAGAGACCCAGTACTTC. It translates to CASSKGGETQYF.

This clonotype was detected a few times. This rearrangement joins TRBV3-1 to TRBJ2-1; 11 nucleotides align to TRBD2. The CDR3 sequence is 15 residues long. With V trimmed by 1 base and J by 6 bases, 2 bases remained unmatched. From germline, CDR1 is LGHDT and CDR2 YNNKEL (reference sequence). CDR3 residues: CASSQVTSGGNEQFF. CDR3 coding DNA: TGTGCCAGCAGCCAAGTTACTAGCGGGGGCAATGAGCAGTTCTTC.

This clonotype was picked up a small number of times. This chain links TRBV29-1 with TRBJ2-3; D uncertain. The V and J ends lost 1 base and 9 bases respectively, with 5 bases between them. Germline V gene sequence: CDR1 SQVTM, CDR2 ANQGSEA. This CDR3 has 10 residues. The CDR3 protein is CSVEAPTQYF. CDR3 DNA: TGCAGCGTTGAAGCTCCCACGCAGTATTTT.